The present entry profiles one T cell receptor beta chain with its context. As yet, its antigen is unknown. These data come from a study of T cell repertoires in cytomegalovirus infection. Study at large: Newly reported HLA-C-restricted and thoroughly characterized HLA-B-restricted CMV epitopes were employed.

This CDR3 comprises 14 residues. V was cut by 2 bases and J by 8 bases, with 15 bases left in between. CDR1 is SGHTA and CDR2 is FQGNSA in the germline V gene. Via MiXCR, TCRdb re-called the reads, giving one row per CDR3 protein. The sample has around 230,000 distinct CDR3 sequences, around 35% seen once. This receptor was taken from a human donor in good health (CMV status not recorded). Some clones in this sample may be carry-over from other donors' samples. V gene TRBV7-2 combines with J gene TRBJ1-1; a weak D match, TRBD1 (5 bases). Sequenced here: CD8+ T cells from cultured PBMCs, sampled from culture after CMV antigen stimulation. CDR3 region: CASSLWLVGTEAFF. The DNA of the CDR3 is TGTGCCAGCAGCTTATGGCTGGTCGGGACCGAAGCTTTCTTT.